These T cell receptor beta chains were read from a single sample in a study of blood T cell repertoires in COVID-19. TCRdb's copy holds only in-frame clones and misses some; the assay was immunoSEQ multiplex PCR. Counted here are roughly 570,000 clones, approximately 88% occurring once; the ten biggest clones make up around 7.8%. Input material: peripheral blood. These receptors were collected from a woman between 45 and 60 years old with COVID-19, enrolled during active disease. The CDR3 runs from the conserved cysteine through the conserved F or W. D genes are given only for firm matches. Size is omitted from some rows. Given values are once, few, many or a class for expanded clones.

V gene: TRBV19; clone size: -; J gene: TRBJ2-3; D gene: TRBD2; CDR3 protein: CASSVLRAGGGRNTQYF; CDR3 DNA: TGTGCCAGTAGTGTTCTAAGAGCGGGGGGCGGCAGGAATACGCAGTATTTT
V gene: TRBV10-3; clone size: -; J gene: TRBJ2-7; D gene: -; CDR3 protein: CAISLTGDYEQYF; CDR3 DNA: TGTGCCATCAGTTTGACGGGAGACTACGAGCAGTACTTC
V gene: TRBV5-6; clone size: once; J gene: TRBJ2-7; D gene: TRBD2; CDR3 protein: CASSPPAGGPNEQYF; CDR3 DNA: TGTGCCAGCAGCCCCCCGGCGGGGGGGCCAAACGAGCAGTACTTC
V gene: TRBV9; clone size: -; J gene: TRBJ1-1; D gene: -; CDR3 protein: CASSVLGGIGAEAFF; CDR3 DNA: TGTGCCAGCAGCGTGCTCGGGGGTATAGGCGCTGAAGCTTTCTTT
V gene: TRBV7-2; clone size: -; J gene: TRBJ2-3; D gene: -; CDR3 protein: CASSFTRETDTQYF; CDR3 DNA: TGTGCCAGCAGCTTCACGAGGGAGACAGATACGCAGTATTTT
V gene: TRBV4-1; clone size: -; J gene: TRBJ1-2; D gene: -; CDR3 protein: CASSQTGGPNYGYTF; CDR3 DNA: TGCGCCAGCAGCCAAACAGGAGGGCCTAACTATGGCTACACCTTC
V gene: TRBV12-5; clone size: -; J gene: TRBJ1-4; D gene: TRBD1; CDR3 protein: CASGTTQGSLEKLFF; CDR3 DNA: TGTGCTAGTGGTACCACACAGGGGAGTTTAGAAAAACTGTTTTTT
V gene: TRBV6-6; clone size: once; J gene: TRBJ1-3; D gene: -; CDR3 protein: CASSDQTVSGNTIYF; CDR3 DNA: TGTGCCAGCAGTGACCAAACAGTCTCTGGAAACACCATATATTTT
V gene: TRBV12-3/TRBV12-4; clone size: -; J gene: TRBJ2-3; D gene: -; CDR3 protein: CASTSRGDTQYF; CDR3 DNA: TGTGCCAGCACTTCAAGAGGGGATACGCAGTATTTT
V gene: TRBV5-4; clone size: once; J gene: TRBJ2-5; D gene: TRBD2; CDR3 protein: CASNPAGAETQYF; CDR3 DNA: TGTGCCAGCAACCCAGCGGGGGCGGAGACCCAGTACTTC
V gene: TRBV9; clone size: -; J gene: TRBJ1-5; D gene: TRBD1; CDR3 protein: CASSAGTGGSQPQHF; CDR3 DNA: TGTGCCAGCAGCGCCGGGACAGGGGGAAGTCAGCCCCAGCATTTT
V gene: TRBV19; clone size: -; J gene: TRBJ1-2; D gene: -; CDR3 protein: CASARAGGEVDYGYTF; CDR3 DNA: TGTGCCAGCGCCCGGGCGGGGGGGGAGGTGGACTATGGCTACACCTTC
V gene: TRBV5-4; clone size: -; J gene: TRBJ1-2; D gene: TRBD1; CDR3 protein: CAVLTGATYGYTF; CDR3 DNA: TGTGCCGTCCTGACAGGGGCCACCTATGGCTACACCTTC
V gene: TRBV2; clone size: -; J gene: TRBJ2-7; D gene: -; CDR3 protein: CATGVVSKSSYEQYF; CDR3 DNA: TGTGCCACAGGGGTCGTCAGCAAGTCCTCCTACGAGCAGTACTTC
V gene: TRBV28; clone size: -; J gene: TRBJ1-2; D gene: TRBD1; CDR3 protein: CASSPPDRANYGYTF; CDR3 DNA: TGTGCCAGCAGCCCGCCCGACAGGGCCAACTATGGCTACACCTTC
V gene: TRBV7-9; clone size: -; J gene: TRBJ2-6; D gene: TRBD1; CDR3 protein: CATSLDRIASGANVLTF; CDR3 DNA: TGTGCCACATCATTGGACAGGATTGCCTCTGGGGCCAACGTCCTGACTTTC
V gene: TRBV29-1; clone size: -; J gene: TRBJ2-7; D gene: -; CDR3 protein: CSVETAGSSYEQYF; CDR3 DNA: TGCAGCGTTGAAACAGCGGGTAGCTCCTACGAGCAGTACTTC
V gene: TRBV28; clone size: -; J gene: TRBJ2-3; D gene: TRBD1; CDR3 protein: CASSTGDDTQYF; CDR3 DNA: TGTGCCAGCAGCACAGGGGACGATACGCAGTATTTT
V gene: TRBV18; clone size: -; J gene: TRBJ2-5; D gene: TRBD1; CDR3 protein: CASSSPGQGQETQYF; CDR3 DNA: TGTGCCAGCTCGTCCCCGGGACAGGGGCAAGAGACCCAGTACTTC
V gene: TRBV29-1; clone size: few; J gene: TRBJ1-1; D gene: -; CDR3 protein: CSVGRRGNTEAFF; CDR3 DNA: TGCAGCGTTGGAAGGCGGGGGAACACTGAAGCTTTCTTT
V gene: TRBV2; clone size: -; J gene: TRBJ1-1; D gene: TRBD1; CDR3 protein: CASSDDREQAFF; CDR3 DNA: TGTGCCAGCAGTGACGACAGGGAACAAGCTTTCTTT
V gene: TRBV6-5; clone size: -; J gene: TRBJ1-2; D gene: -; CDR3 protein: CASSYQGRNNYGYTF; CDR3 DNA: TGTGCCAGCAGTTACCAGGGGCGAAATAACTATGGCTACACCTTC
V gene: TRBV5-1; clone size: -; J gene: TRBJ1-1; D gene: TRBD1; CDR3 protein: CASSLGGRGEMNTEAFF; CDR3 DNA: TGCGCCAGCAGCTTGGGCGGCAGGGGGGAGATGAACACTGAAGCTTTCTTT
V gene: TRBV7-6; clone size: -; J gene: TRBJ1-2; D gene: -; CDR3 protein: CASSLAGANPANYGYTF; CDR3 DNA: TGTGCCAGCAGCTTAGCGGGGGCGAACCCAGCTAACTATGGCTACACCTTC
V gene: TRBV13; clone size: -; J gene: TRBJ2-1; D gene: -; CDR3 protein: CASRISGLSYNEQFF; CDR3 DNA: TGTGCCAGCAGAATAAGCGGGCTATCCTACAATGAGCAGTTCTTC
V gene: TRBV28; clone size: -; J gene: TRBJ2-3; D gene: -; CDR3 protein: CASSSPQGSQKTDTQYF; CDR3 DNA: TGTGCCAGCAGTTCTCCCCAGGGCAGCCAAAAAACAGATACGCAGTATTTT
V gene: TRBV30; clone size: -; J gene: TRBJ2-5; D gene: TRBD1; CDR3 protein: CAWRPGTGEETQYF; CDR3 DNA: TGTGCCTGGAGGCCCGGGACAGGGGAAGAGACCCAGTACTTC
V gene: TRBV19; clone size: once; J gene: TRBJ1-6; D gene: -; CDR3 protein: CASSLEGRGNSPLHF; CDR3 DNA: TGTGCCAGTAGTTTGGAGGGACGGGGGAATTCACCCCTCCACTTT
V gene: TRBV19; clone size: -; J gene: TRBJ2-6; D gene: -; CDR3 protein: CASSTRSSGANVLTF; CDR3 DNA: TGTGCCAGTAGTACACGTAGCTCTGGGGCCAACGTCCTGACTTTC
V gene: TRBV7-6; clone size: -; J gene: TRBJ2-2; D gene: TRBD1; CDR3 protein: CASRQTGGTGELFF; CDR3 DNA: TGTGCCAGCAGACAAACAGGGGGCACCGGGGAGCTGTTTTTT
V gene: TRBV9; clone size: -; J gene: TRBJ2-3; D gene: TRBD2; CDR3 protein: CASSGSLADTQYF; CDR3 DNA: TGTGCCAGCAGCGGTTCACTAGCGGACACGCAGTATTTT
V gene: TRBV2; clone size: -; J gene: TRBJ1-1; D gene: -; CDR3 protein: CAGRRGTEAFF; CDR3 DNA: TGTGCCGGGCGTCGGGGAACTGAAGCTTTCTTT
V gene: TRBV5-7; clone size: -; J gene: TRBJ1-5; D gene: TRBD1; CDR3 protein: CASSGTRDRISHNQPQHF; CDR3 DNA: TGTGCCAGCAGCGGCACCCGGGACAGAATATCCCACAATCAGCCCCAGCATTTT
V gene: TRBV12-3/TRBV12-4; clone size: -; J gene: TRBJ1-5; D gene: -; CDR3 protein: CASRSRINQPQHF; CDR3 DNA: TGTGCCAGCAGAAGCAGGATCAATCAGCCCCAGCATTTT
V gene: TRBV19; clone size: -; J gene: TRBJ2-3; D gene: TRBD2; CDR3 protein: CASSLAGGEDTQYF; CDR3 DNA: TGTGCCAGTAGTCTGGCGGGGGGGGAAGATACGCAGTATTTT
V gene: TRBV27; clone size: -; J gene: TRBJ2-4; D gene: TRBD1; CDR3 protein: CASALAAGTGNIQYF; CDR3 DNA: TGTGCCAGCGCTCTCGCCGCGGGGACAGGAAACATTCAGTACTTC
V gene: TRBV2; clone size: few; J gene: TRBJ2-4; D gene: -; CDR3 protein: CASTAPRDIQYF; CDR3 DNA: TGTGCCAGCACAGCGCCCAGGGACATTCAGTACTTC
V gene: TRBV23-1; clone size: -; J gene: TRBJ1-6; D gene: TRBD1; CDR3 protein: CASSQVDGTGDSSYNSPLHF; CDR3 DNA: TGCGCCAGCAGTCAAGTCGATGGGACAGGGGACAGCTCCTATAATTCACCCCTCCACTTT